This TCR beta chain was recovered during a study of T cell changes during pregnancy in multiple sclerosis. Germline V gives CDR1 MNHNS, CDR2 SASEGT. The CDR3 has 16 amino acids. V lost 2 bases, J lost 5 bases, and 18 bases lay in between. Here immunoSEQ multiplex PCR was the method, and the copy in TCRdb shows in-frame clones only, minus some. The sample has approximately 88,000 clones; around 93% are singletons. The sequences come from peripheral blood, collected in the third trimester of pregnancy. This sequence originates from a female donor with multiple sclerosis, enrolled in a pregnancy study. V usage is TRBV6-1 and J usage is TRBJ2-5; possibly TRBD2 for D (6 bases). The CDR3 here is CASSEFKIGGTETQYF. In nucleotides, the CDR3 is TGTGCCAGCAGTGAATTTAAGATCGGGGGTACGGAGACCCAGTACTTC.